This T cell receptor (beta chain) came from a study of cytomegalovirus exposure and HLA in healthy donors. Overall study results and limits: Within an earlier analysis, most TCR beta V segments proved productive either about 90% or about 30% of the time.

The PCR employed 60 Vbeta primers together with 13 Jbeta primers. Clones were read by immunoSEQ multiplex PCR, and TCRdb kept only the in-frame ones, dropping some. This sample has 200,000 or so clones; around four fifths occur once, and the top ten carry approximately 2.4%. Germline loops: CDR1 SGHVS, CDR2 FNYEAQ. V dropped 6 bases and J dropped 5 bases, with 14 bases sitting between them. This CDR3 spans 13 amino acids. This clone was seen a few times. Its cognate antigen is unknown. The genes are TRBV7-6 and TRBJ2-7, with a possible D match to TRBD1 (6 bases). The source material was PBMCs. This TCR was recovered from a woman in her forties or fifties in good health and CMV-seropositive. CDR3 sequence reads: CASSPDRYHEQYF. CDR3 bases: TGTGCCAGCAGTCCCGACAGGTACCACGAGCAGTACTTC.